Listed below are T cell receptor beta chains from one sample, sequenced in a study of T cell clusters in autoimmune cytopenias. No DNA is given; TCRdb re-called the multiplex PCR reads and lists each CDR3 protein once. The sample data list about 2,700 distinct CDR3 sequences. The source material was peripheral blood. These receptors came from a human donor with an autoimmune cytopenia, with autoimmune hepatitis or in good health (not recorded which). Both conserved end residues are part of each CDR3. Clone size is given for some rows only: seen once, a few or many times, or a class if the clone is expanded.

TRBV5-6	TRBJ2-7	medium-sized	CASSPGLAGSYEQYF
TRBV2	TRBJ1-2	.	CASSGGPQVSYGYTF
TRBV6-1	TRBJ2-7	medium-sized	CASSVVVRTGLGYEQYF
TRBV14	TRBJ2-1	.	CASRTTGSLNEQFF
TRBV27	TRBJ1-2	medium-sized	CASSSERQNYGYTF
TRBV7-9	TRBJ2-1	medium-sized	CASSFRPGTEDNEQFF
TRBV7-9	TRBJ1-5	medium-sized	CASSLGPSGGNQPQHF
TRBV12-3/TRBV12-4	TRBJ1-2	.	CASSPITVDYGYTF
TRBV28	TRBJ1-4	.	CASSLGGRNEKLFF
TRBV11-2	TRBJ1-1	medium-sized	CASSLDSYTEAFF
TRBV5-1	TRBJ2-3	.	CASSLAGMGTDTQYF
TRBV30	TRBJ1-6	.	CAWRGGTGVPNSRPLHF
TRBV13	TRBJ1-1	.	CASSLLPGQGADTEAFF
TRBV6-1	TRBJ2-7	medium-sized	CASSEWHLQGGRGYEQYF
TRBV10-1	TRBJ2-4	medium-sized	CASSELRGAKNIQYF
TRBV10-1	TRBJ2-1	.	CASSHLAGLSRSYNEQFF
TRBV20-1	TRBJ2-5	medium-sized	CSARDPSGRGETQYF
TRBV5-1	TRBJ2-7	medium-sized	CASSLELVYEQYF
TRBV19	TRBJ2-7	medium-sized	CASSTTGTYEQYF
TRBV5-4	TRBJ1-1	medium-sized	CASSFDGSAEAFF
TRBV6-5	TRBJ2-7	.	CASRRPSGSRHEQYF
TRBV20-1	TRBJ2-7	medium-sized	CSARHQGGGSYEQYF
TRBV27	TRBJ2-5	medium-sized	CASSFGSLETQYF
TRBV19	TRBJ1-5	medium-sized	CASSPRQGNSNQPQHF
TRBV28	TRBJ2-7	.	CASSLAGEYEQYF
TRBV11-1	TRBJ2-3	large	CASRSMVGGIDTQYF
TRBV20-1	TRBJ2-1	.	CSARVAFYNEQFF
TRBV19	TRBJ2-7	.	CASSIGTGGYEQYF
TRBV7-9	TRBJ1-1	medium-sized	CASSLAQGRTEAFF
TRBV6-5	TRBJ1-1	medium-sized	CASSYSTAYTEAFF
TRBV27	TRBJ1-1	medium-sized	CASSLSRNTEAFF
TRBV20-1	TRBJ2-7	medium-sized	CSARDWASGTYEQYF
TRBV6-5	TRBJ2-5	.	CASSYLAGGIQETQYF
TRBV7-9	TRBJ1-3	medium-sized	CASIPSRPTGSGNTIYF
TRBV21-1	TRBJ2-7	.	CASTFLGLAGIPEGSYEQYF
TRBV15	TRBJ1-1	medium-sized	CATSSLPGGPTEAFF
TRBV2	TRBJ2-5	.	CASTEGRTAYQETQYF
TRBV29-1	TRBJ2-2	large	CSAVGTRPTGELFF
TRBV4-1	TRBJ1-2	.	CASSQDLGNGYGYTF